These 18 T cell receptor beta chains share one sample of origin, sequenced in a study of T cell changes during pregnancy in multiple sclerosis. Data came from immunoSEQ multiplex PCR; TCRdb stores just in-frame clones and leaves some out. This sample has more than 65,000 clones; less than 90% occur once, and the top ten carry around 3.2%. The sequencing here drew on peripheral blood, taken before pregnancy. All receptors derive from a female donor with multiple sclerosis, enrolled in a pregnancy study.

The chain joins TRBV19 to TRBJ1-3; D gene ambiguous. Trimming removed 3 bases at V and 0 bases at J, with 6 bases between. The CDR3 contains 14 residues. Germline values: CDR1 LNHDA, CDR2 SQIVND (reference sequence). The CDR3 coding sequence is TGTGCCAGTAGTATCGAGAGCTCTGGAAACACCATATATTTT. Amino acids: CASSIESSGNTIYF.

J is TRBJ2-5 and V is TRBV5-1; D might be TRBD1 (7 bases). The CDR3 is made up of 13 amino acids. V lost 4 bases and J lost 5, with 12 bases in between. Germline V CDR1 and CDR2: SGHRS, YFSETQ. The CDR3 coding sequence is TGCGCCAGCAGCGCGGGACAGAGGGAGACCCAGTACTTC. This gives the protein CASSAGQRETQYF.

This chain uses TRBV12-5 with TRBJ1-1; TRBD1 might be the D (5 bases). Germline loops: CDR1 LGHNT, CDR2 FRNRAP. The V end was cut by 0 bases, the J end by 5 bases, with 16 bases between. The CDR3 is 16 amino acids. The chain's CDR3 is CASGLVFSGGETEAFF. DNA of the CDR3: TGTGCTAGTGGTTTGGTATTCTCGGGGGGTGAAACTGAAGCTTTCTTT.

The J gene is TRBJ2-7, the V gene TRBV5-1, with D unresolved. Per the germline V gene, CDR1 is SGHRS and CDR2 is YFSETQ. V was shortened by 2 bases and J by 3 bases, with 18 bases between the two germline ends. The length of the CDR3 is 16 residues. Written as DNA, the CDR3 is TGCGCCAGCAGCTTTTGGTATGTGACTTTCGGCTACGAGCAGTACTTC. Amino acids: CASSFWYVTFGYEQYF.

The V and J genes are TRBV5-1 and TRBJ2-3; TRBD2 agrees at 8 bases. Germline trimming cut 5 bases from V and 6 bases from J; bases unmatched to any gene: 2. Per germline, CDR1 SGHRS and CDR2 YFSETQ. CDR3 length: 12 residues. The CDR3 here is CASRIAGDTQYF. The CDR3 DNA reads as TGCGCCAGCAGGATAGCGGGGGATACGCAGTATTTT.

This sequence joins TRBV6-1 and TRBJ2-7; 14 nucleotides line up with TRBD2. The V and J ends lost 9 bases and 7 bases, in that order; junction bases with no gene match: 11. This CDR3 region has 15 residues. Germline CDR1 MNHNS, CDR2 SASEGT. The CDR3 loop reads CASASGLAGAGEQYF. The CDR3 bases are TGTGCCAGTGCTTCGGGACTAGCGGGGGCGGGGGAGCAGTACTTC.

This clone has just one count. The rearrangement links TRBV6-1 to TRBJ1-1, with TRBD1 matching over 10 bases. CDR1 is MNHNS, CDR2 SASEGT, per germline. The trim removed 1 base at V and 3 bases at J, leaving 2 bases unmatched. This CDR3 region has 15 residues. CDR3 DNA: TGTGCCAGCAGTGAAGGACAGGGGGCTTACACTGAAGCTTTCTTT. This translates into CASSEGQGAYTEAFF.

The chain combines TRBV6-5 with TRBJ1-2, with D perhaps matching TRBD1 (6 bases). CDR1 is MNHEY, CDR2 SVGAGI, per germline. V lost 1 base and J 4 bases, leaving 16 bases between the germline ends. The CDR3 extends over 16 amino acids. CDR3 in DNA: TGTGCCAGCAGTTACTTGGGACAAGGCGGTACCTATGGCTACACCTTC. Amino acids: CASSYLGQGGTYGYTF.

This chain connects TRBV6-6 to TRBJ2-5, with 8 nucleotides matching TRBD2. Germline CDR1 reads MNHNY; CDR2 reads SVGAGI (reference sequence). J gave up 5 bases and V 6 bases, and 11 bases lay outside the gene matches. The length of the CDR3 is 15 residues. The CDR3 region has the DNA TGTGCCAGCAGCCGCCCCGGGACTAGAATGGAGACCCAGTACTTC. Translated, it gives CASSRPGTRMETQYF.

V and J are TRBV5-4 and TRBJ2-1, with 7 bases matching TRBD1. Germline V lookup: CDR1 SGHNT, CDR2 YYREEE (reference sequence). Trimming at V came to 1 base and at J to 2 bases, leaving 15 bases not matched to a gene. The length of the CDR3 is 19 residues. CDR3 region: CASSLLSILRDSAYNEQFF. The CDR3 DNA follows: TGTGCCAGCAGCTTGCTGTCTATATTGAGGGACAGTGCCTACAATGAGCAGTTCTTC.

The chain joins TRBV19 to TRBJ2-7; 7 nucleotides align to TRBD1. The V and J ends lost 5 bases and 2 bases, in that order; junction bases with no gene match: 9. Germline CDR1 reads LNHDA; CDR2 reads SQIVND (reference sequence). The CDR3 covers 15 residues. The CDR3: CASSPGTAITYEQYF. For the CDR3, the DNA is TGTGCCAGTAGTCCCGGGACAGCCATTACCTACGAGCAGTACTTC.

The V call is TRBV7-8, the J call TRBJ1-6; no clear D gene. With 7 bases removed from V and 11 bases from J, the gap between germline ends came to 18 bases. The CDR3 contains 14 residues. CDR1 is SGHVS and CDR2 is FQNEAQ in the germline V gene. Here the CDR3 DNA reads TGTGCCAGCAAGGACCAGGCGATCGGGACACCCCTCCACTTT. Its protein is CASKDQAIGTPLHF. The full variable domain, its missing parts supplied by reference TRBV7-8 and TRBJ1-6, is GAGVSQSPRYKVAKRGQDVALRCDPISGHVSLFWYQQALGQGPEFLTYFQNEAQLDKSGLPSDRFFAERPEGSVSTLKIQRTQQEDSAVYLCASKDQAIGTPLHFGNGTRLTVT.

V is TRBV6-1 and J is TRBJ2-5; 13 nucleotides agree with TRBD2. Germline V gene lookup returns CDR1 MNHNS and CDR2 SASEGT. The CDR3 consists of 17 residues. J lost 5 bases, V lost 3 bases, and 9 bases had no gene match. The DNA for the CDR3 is TGTGCCAGCAGTGACGGGACTAGCGGGGCCCTGGGGGAGACCCAGTACTTC. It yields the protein CASSDGTSGALGETQYF.

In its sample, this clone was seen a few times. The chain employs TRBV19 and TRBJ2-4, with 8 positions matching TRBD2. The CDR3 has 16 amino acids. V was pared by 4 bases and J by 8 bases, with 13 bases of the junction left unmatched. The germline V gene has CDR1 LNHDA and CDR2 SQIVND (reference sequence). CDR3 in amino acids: CASSTSSGWSVDIQYF. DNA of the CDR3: TGTGCCAGTAGTACGTCTAGCGGGTGGTCCGTGGACATTCAGTACTTC.

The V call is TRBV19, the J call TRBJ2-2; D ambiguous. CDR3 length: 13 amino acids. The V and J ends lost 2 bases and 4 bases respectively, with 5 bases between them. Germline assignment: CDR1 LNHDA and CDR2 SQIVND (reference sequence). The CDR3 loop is CASSIHGTGELFF. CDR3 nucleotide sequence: TGTGCCAGTAGTATACACGGCACCGGGGAGCTGTTTTTT.

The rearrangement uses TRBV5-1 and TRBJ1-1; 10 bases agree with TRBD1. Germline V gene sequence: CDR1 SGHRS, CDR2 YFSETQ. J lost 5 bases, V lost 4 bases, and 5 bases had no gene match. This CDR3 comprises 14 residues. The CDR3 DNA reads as TGCGCCAGCAGCGAGGGACAGGGGAGGACTGAAGCTTTCTTT. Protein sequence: CASSEGQGRTEAFF.

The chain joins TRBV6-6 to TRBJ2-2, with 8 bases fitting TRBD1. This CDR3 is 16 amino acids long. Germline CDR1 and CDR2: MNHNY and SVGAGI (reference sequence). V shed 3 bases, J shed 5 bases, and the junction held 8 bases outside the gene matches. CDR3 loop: CASSYTTGVGTGELFF. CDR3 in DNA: TGTGCCAGCAGTTATACGACAGGGGTTGGTACCGGGGAGCTGTTTTTT.

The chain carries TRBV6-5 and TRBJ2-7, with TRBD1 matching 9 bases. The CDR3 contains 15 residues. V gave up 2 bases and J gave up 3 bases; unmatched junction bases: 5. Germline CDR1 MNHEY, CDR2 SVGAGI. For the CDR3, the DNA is TGTGCCAGCAGTTACGGGGGACAGGGTAACTACGAGCAGTACTTC. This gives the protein CASSYGGQGNYEQYF.